The clone carrying this T cell receptor (beta chain) was seen once. These data come from a study of blood T cell repertoires in COVID-19. Study-level background: There were acute and convalescent COVID-19 samples, and they came from the United States, Italy and Spain.

Data came from immunoSEQ multiplex PCR; TCRdb stores just in-frame clones and leaves some out. The table records fewer than 120,000 clones, about 80% of them present only once. The J segment lost 2 bases and the V segment lost 5 bases, leaving 11 bases of the junction unmatched. This CDR3 is 17 amino acids long. Germline CDR1 is WNHNN and CDR2 is SYGVQD (reference sequence). V and J are TRBV10-1 and TRBJ2-7; 11 nucleotides match TRBD2. What was sequenced was peripheral blood. This receptor was taken from a woman of 80 years or more with acute or convalescent COVID-19. The CDR3 DNA reads as TGCGCCAGCAGTCCCGGGACTAGCGGCATAAACGCCTACGAGCAGTACTTC. Amino acids: CASSPGTSGINAYEQYF.